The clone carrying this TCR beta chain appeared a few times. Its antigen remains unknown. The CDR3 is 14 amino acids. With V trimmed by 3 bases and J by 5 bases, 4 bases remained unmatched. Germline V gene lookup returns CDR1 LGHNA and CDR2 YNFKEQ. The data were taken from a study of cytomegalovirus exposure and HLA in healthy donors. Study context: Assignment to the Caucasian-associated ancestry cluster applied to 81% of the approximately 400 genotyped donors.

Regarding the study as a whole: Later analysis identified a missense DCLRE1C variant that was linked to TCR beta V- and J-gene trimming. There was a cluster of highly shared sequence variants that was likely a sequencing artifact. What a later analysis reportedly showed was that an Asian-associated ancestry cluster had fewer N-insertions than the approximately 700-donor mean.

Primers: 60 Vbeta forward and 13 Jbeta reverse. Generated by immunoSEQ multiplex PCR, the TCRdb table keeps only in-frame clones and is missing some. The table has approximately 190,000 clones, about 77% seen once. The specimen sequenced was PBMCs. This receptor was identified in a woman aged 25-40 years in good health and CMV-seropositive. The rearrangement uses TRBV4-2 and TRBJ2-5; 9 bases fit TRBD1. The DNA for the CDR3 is TGTGCCAGCAGCCAGACAGGGGGGGACGAGACCCAGTACTTC. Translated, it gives CASSQTGGDETQYF.